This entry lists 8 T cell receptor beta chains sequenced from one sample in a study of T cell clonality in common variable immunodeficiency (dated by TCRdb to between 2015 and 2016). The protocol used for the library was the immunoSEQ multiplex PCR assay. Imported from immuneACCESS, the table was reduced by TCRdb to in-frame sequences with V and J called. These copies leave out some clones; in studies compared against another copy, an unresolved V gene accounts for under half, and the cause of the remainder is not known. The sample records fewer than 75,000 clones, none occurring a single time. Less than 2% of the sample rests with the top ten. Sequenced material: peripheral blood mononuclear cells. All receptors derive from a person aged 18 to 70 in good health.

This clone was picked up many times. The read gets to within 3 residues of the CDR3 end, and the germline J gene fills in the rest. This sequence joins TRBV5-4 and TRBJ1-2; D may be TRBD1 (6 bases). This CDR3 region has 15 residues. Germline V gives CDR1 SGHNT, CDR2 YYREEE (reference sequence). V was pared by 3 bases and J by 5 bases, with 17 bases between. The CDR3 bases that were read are TGTGCCAGCAGCTGGGATTTGGGGGGGCTATATGGC. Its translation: CASSWDLGGLYG. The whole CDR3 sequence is CASSWDLGGLYGYTF.

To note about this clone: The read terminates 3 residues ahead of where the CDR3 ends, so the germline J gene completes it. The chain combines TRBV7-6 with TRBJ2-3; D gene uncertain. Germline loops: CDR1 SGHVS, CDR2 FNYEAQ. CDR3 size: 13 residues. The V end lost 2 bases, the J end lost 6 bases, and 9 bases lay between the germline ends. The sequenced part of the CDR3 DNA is TGTGCCAGCAGCTTAAGCAGGCTGGATACG. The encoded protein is CASSLSRLDT. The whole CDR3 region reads CASSLSRLDTQYF.

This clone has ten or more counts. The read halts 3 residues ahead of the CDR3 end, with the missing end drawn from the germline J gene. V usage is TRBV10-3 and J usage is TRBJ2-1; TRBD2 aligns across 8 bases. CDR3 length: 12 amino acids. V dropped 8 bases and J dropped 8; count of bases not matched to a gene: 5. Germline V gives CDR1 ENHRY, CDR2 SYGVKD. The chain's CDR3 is CAIGGLVYEQFF. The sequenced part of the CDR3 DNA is TGTGCCATCGGGGGACTAGTCTATGAG.

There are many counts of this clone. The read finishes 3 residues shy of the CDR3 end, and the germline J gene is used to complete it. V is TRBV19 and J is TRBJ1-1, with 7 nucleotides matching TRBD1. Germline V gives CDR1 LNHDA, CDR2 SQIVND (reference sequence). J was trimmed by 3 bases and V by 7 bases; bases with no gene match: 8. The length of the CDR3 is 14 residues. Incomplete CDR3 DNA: TGTGCCAGTACCCCCGGGACAGTTCACACTGAA. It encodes CASTPGTVHTE. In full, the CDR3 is CASTPGTVHTEAFF.

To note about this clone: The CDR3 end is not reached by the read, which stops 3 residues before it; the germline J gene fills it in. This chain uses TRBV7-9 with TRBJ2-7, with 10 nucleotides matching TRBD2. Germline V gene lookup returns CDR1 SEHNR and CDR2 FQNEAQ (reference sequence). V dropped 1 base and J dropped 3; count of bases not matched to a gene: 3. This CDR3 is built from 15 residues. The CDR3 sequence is CASSLDGLADYEQYF. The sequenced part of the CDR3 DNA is TGTGCCAGCAGCTTAGATGGACTAGCGGACTACGAG.

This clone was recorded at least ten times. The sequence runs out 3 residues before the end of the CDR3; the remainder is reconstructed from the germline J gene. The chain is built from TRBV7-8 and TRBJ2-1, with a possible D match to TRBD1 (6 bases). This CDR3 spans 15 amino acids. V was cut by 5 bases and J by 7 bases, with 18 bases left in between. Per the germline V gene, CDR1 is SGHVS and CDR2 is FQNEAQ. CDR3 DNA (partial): TGTGCCAGCAGCACCAGGTCTTGGACAGAAAATGAG. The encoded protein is CASSTRSWTENE. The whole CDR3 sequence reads CASSTRSWTENEQFF.

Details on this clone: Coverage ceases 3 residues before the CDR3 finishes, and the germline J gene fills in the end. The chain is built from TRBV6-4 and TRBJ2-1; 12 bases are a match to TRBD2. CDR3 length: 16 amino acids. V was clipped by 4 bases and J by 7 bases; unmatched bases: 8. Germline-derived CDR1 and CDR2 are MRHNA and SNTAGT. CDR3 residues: CASSVSTSGGLNEQFF. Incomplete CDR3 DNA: TGTGCCAGCAGTGTTAGCACTAGCGGGGGGCTAAATGAG.

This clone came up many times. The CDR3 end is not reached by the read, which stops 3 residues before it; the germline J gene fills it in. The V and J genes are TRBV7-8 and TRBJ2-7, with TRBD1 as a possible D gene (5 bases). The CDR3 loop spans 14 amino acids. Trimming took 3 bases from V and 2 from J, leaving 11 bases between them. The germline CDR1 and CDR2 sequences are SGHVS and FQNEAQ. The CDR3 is CASSFGTGTYEQYF. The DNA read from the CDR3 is TGTGCCAGCAGCTTTGGCACAGGTACCTACGAG. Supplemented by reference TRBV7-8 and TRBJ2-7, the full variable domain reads GAGVSQSPRYKVAKRGQDVALRCDPISGHVSLFWYQQALGQGPEFLTYFQNEAQLDKSGLPSDRFFAERPEGSVSTLKIQRTQQEDSAVYLCASSFGTGTYEQYFGPGTRLTVT.